This entry concerns a single T cell receptor beta chain. Trimming cost V 4 bases and J 2 bases, with 8 bases left between them. Germline CDR1 reads LGHNA; CDR2 reads YNFKEQ. The CDR3 is 13 amino acids. The data are from a study of blood T cell repertoires in COVID-19. Across the whole study: Researchers got acute and convalescent COVID-19 samples from the United States, Italy and Spain.

As processed by the authors: Estimated nucleated cell counts came from reference gene primer amplification. Sequencing was performed with immunoSEQ multiplex PCR; in TCRdb, only in-frame clones are kept and a portion is missing. V, J and clone size are those of that table, while D and trimming were read from the DNA. The table has about 36,000 clones, roughly 88% seen once. The chain has TRBV4-2 and TRBJ2-5, with D maybe TRBD1 (5 bases). The TCR was taken from a human donor in a cohort sampled during active COVID-19. The sample comprised peripheral blood. The CDR3 DNA sequence: TGTGCCAGCAGCCGGGGCGGTCAAGAGACCCAGTACTTC. Protein: CASSRGGQETQYF.